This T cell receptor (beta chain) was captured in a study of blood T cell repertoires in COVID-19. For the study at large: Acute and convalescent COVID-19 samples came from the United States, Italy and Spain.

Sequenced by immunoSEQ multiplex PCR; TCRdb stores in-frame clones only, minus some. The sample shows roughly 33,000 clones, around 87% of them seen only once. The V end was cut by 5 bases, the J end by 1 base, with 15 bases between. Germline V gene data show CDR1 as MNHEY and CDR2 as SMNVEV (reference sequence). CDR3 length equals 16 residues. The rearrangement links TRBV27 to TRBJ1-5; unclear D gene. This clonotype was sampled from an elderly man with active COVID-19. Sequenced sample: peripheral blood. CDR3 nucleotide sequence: TGTGCCAGCAGTAAATCCCGGTCCAGGAGCAATCAGCCCCAGCATTTT. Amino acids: CASSKSRSRSNQPQHF.